A few counts support the clone carrying this T cell receptor beta chain. Its antigen remains unknown. The sample comes from a study of naive and memory T cell subsets. The beta constant-region primer was an equimolar mix of two oligonucleotides covering TRBC1 and TRBC2. Four rounds of PCR amplified the ligated cDNA using nested alpha and beta constant-region primers plus SP2. An oligonucleotide with the SP2 primer and a 12-nucleotide UMI was ligated to the cDNA 3' end. MiXCR was run by TCRdb on the UMI-ligation and nested PCR reads, yielding one entry per CDR3 protein. The sample lists about 120,000 distinct CDR3 sequences; 35% to 40% were seen once. General study findings and limits: Over 95% of naive TCR sequences appeared only once, unlike memory subsets. From naive to CM, EM and EMRA, diversity decreased and Gini increased.

V lost 2 bases to trimming and J lost 7 bases; unmatched junction nucleotides: 6. The CDR3 sequence is 14 residues long. CDR1 and CDR2 from the germline V gene are SQVTM and ANQGSEA. After CD4 positive bead selection, the CD4-negative fraction gave CD8 T cells. This TCR was recovered from a human donor in good health. The specimen sequenced was central memory CD4+ T cells from blood. The chain employs TRBV29-1 and TRBJ2-1; 9 bases fit TRBD2. CDR3 DNA sequence: TGCAGCGTTGAATTTAGCGGGAGAAGGAATGAGCAGTTCTTC. Translation: CSVEFSGRRNEQFF.